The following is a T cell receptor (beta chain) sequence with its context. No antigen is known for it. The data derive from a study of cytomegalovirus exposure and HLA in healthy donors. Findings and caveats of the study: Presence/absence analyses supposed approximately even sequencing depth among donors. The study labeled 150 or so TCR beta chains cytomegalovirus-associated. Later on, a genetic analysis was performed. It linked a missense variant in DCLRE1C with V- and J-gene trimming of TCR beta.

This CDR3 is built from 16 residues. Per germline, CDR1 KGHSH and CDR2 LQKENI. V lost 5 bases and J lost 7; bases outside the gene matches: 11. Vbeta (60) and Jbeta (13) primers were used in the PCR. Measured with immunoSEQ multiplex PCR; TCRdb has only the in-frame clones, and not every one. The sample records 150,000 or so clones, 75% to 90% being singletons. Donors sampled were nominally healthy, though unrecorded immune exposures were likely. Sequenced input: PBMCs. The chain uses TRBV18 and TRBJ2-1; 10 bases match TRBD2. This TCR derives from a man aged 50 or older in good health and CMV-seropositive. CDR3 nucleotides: TGTGCCAGCTCATCTCCACTAGCGGGGCCCCAAAATGAGCAGTTCTTC. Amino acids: CASSSPLAGPQNEQFF.